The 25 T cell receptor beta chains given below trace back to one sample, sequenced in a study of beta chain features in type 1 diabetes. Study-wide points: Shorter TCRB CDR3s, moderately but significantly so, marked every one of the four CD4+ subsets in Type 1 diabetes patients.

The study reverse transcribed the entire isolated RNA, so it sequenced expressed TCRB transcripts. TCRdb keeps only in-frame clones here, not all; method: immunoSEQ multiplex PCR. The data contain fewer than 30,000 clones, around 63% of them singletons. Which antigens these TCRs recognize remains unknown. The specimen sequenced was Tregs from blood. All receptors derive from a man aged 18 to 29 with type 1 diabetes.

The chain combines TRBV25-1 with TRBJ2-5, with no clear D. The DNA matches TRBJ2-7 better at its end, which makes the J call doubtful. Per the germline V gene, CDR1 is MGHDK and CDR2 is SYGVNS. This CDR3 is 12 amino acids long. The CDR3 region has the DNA TGTGCCAGCTCTGAGTTTGCGCGCGAGCAGTACTTC. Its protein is CASSEFAREQYF.

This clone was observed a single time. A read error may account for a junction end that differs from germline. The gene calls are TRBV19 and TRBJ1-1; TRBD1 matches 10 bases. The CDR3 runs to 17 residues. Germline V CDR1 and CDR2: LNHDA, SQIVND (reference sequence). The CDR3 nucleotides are TGTGCCAGTAGTACCTTCCCGGGACAGGGGTTGAAGACTGAAGCTTTCTTT. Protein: CASSTFPGQGLKTEAFF. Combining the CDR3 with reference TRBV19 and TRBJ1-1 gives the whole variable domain DGGITQSPKYLFRKEGQNVTLSCEQNLNHDAMYWYRQDPGQGLRLIYYSQIVNDFQKGDIAEGYSVSREKKESFPLTVTSAQKNPTAFYLCASSTFPGQGLKTEAFFGQGTRLTVV.

CDR3 region: CASRKGAGNTIYF. DNA of the CDR3: TGTGCCAGCAGAAAGGGGGCCGGAAACACCATATATTTT. V is TRBV6-6 and J is TRBJ1-3, with 7 bases aligning to TRBD1. The CDR3 is 13 amino acids. V lost 6 bases to trimming and J lost 4 bases; unmatched junction nucleotides: 3. Germline V gene data show CDR1 as MNHNY and CDR2 as SVGAGI (reference sequence).

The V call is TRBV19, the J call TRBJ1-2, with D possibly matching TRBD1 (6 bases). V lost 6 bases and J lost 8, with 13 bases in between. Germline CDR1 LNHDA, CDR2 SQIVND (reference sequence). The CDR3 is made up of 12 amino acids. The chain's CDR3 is CASSQGIGGYTF. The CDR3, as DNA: TGTGCCAGTAGCCAGGGGATCGGGGGCTACACCTTC.

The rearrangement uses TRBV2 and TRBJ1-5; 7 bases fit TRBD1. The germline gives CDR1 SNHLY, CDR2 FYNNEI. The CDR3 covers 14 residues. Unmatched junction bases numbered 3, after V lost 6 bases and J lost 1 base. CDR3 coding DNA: TGTGCCAGCAGCCAGACAGGGAGCAATCAGCCCCAGCATTTT. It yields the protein CASSQTGSNQPQHF. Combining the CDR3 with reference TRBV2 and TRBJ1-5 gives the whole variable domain EPEVTQTPSHQVTQMGQEVILRCVPISNHLYFYWYRQILGQKVEFLVSFYNNEISEKSEIFDDQFSVERPDGSNFTLKIRSTKLEDSAMYFCASSQTGSNQPQHFGDGTRLSIL.

CDR3 residues: CASGQGGYSEQYF. The CDR3 DNA reads TGTGCCAGCGGTCAGGGGGGTTACTCCGAGCAGTACTTC. The rearrangement joins TRBV6-1 to TRBJ2-7; a possible D gene is TRBD1 (7 bases). Germline CDR1 and CDR2: MNHNS and SASEGT. The CDR3 is 13 residues long. Between the trimmed V and J ends, which lost 8 bases and 6 bases, there was a span of 17 bases.

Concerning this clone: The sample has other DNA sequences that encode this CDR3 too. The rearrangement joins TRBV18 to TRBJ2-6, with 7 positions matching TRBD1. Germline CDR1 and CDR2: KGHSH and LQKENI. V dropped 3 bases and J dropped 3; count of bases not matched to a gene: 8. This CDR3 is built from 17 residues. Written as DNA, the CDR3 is TGTGCCAGCTCACCTTTTAAAACAGGGGTTGGGGCCAACGTCCTGACTTTC. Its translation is CASSPFKTGVGANVLTF.

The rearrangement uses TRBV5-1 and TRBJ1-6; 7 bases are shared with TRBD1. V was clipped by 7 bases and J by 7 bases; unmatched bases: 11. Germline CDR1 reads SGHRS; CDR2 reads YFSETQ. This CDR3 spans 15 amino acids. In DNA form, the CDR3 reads TGCGCCAGCCGACCAGTCGGGACAGTAAATTCACCCCTCCACTTT. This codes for CASRPVGTVNSPLHF.

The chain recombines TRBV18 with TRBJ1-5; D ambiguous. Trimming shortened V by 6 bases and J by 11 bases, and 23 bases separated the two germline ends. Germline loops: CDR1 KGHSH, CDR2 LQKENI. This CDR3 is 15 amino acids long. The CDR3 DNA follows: TGTGCCAGCTCCCCTTCATCCGAGCCCGCGGTGGCCCAGCATTTT. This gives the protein CASSPSSEPAVAQHF.

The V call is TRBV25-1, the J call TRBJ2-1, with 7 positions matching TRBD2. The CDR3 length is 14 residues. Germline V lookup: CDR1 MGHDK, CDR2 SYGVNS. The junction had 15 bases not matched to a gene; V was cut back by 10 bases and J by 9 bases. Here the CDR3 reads CATEIRGRGSEQFF. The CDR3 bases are TGTGCCACCGAGATTCGGGGGAGGGGTAGTGAGCAGTTCTTC.

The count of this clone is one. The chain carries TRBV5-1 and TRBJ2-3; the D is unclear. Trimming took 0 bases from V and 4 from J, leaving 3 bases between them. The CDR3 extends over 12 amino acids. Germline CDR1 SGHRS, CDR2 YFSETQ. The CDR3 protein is CASSLGADTQYF. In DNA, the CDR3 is TGCGCCAGCAGCTTGGGCGCAGATACGCAGTATTTT.

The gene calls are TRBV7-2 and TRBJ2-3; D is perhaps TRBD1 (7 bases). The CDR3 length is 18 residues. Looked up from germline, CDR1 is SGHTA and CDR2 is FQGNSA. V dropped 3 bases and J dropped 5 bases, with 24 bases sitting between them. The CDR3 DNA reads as TGTGCCAGCAGCTTCCTCCAGGGGGGCCCCGCGAGTGGAGATACGCAGTATTTT. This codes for CASSFLQGGPASGDTQYF.

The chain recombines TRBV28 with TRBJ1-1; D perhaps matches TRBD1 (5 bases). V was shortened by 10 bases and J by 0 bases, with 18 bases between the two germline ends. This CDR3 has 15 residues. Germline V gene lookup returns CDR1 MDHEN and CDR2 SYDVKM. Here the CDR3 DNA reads TGTGCCACCGCCAGGTTTGGGGCAATGAACACTGAAGCTTTCTTT. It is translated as CATARFGAMNTEAFF.

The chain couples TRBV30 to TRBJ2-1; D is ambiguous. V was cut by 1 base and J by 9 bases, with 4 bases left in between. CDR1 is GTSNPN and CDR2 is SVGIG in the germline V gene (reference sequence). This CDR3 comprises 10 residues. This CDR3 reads CAWSGAEQFF. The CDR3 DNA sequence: TGTGCCTGGAGTGGGGCTGAGCAGTTCTTC.

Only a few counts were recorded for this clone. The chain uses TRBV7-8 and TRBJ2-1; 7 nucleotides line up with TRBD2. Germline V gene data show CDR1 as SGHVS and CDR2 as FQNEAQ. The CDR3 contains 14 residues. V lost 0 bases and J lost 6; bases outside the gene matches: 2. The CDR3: CASSLAGGFNEQFF. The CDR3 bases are TGTGCCAGCAGCTTAGCGGGGGGGTTCAATGAGCAGTTCTTC.

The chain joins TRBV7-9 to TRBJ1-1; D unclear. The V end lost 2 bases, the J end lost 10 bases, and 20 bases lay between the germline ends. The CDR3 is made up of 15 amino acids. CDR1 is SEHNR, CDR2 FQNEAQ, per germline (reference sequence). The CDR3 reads CASSLWEASVGGAFF. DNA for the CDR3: TGTGCCAGCAGCTTATGGGAGGCGTCGGTTGGCGGAGCTTTCTTT.

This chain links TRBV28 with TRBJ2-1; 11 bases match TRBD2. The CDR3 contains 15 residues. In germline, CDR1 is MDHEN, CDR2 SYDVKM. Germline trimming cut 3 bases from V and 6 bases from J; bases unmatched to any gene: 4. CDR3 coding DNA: TGTGCCAGCAGTTTTTCCCTAGCGGGAGGCAATGAGCAGTTCTTC. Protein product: CASSFSLAGGNEQFF.

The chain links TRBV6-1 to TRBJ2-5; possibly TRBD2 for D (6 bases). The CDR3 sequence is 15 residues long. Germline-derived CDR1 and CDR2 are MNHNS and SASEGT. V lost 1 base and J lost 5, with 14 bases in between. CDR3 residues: CASSEGPGLRETQYF. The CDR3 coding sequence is TGTGCCAGCAGTGAAGGGCCGGGACTTAGGGAGACCCAGTACTTC.

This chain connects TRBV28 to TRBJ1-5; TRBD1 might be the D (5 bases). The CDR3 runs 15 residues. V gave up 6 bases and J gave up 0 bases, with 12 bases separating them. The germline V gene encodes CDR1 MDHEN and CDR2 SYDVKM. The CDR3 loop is CASRWTPNSNQPQHF. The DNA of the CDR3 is TGTGCCAGCAGGTGGACACCTAATAGCAATCAGCCCCAGCATTTT.

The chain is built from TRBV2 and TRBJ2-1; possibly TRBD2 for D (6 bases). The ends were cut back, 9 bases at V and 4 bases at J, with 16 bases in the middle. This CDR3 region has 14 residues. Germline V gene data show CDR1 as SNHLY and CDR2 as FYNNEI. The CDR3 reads CASIRDLLYNEQFF. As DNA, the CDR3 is TGTGCCAGTATCCGGGACTTACTTTACAATGAGCAGTTCTTC.

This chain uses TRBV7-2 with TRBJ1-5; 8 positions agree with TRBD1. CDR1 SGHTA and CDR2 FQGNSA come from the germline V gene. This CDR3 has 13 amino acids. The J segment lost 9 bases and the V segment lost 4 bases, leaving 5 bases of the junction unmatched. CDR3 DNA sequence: TGTGCCAGCAGCTCGGACAGGGAGGGGCCCCAGCATTTT. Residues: CASSSDREGPQHF. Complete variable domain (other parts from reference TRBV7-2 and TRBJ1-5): GAGVSQSPSNKVTEKGKDVELRCDPISGHTALYWYRQSLGQGLEFLIYFQGNSAPDKSGLPSDRFSAERTGGSVSTLTIQRTQQEDSAVYLCASSSDREGPQHFGDGTRLSIL.

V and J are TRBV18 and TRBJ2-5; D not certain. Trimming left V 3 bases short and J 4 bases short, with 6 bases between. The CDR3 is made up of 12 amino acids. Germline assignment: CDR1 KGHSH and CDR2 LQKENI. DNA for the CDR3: TGTGCCAGCTCACCTCCAGGAGAGACCCAGTACTTC. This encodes CASSPPGETQYF. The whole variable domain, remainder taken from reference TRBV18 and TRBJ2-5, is NAGVMQNPRHLVRRRGQEARLRCSPMKGHSHVYWYRQLPEEGLKFMVYLQKENIIDESGMPKERFSAEFPKEGPSILRIQQVVRGDSAAYFCASSPPGETQYFGPGTRLLVL.

The DNA for the CDR3 is TGTGCCAGCAGCAAAAGACAGGGGGCAGTCAGGCAGCCCCAGCATTTT. The encoded protein is CASSKRQGAVRQPQHF. The chain joins TRBV21-1 to TRBJ1-5; the table's D call TRBD1 went unverified against the DNA. TRBV21-1 constitutes a pseudogene. The CDR3 has 16 amino acids.

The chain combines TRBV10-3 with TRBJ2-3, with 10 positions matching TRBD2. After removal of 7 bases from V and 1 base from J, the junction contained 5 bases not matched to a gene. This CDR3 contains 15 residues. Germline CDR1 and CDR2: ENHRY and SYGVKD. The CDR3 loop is CAIKWSGRGTDTQYF. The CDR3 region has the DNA TGTGCCATCAAATGGAGCGGGAGGGGCACAGATACGCAGTATTTT.

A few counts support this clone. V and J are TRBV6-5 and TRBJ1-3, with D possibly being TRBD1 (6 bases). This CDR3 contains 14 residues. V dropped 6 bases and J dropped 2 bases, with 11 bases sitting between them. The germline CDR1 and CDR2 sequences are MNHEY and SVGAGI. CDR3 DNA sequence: TGTGCCAGCAGGGTTAGGGGGACTGGAAACACCATATATTTT. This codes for CASRVRGTGNTIYF.